One and the same sample provided the 27 T cell receptor beta chains below, sequenced in a study of T cell changes during pregnancy in multiple sclerosis. Generated by immunoSEQ multiplex PCR, the TCRdb table keeps only in-frame clones and is missing some. The table records tens of thousands of clones, 94% of them present only once. The sequencing here drew on CD4+ T cells from peripheral blood mononuclear cells, taken in the first trimester of pregnancy. The receptors were gathered from a female donor with multiple sclerosis, enrolled in a pregnancy study.

The V call is TRBV5-4, the J call TRBJ2-3; 8 positions agree with TRBD2. The CDR3 loop spans 14 amino acids. Germline lookup yields CDR1 SGHNT and CDR2 YYREEE (reference sequence). The junction had 6 bases not matched to a gene; V was cut back by 4 bases and J by 5 bases. The CDR3 nucleotides are TGTGCCAGCAGCCTGAGCGGGGGCGGAGATACGCAGTATTTT. Protein sequence: CASSLSGGGDTQYF.

The V call is TRBV19, the J call TRBJ1-6; 8 nucleotides agree with TRBD1. CDR3 size: 14 residues. Trimming cost V 8 bases and J 7 bases; bases outside gene matches: 7. CDR1 and CDR2 from the germline V gene are LNHDA and SQIVND (reference sequence). The CDR3 protein is CASEDRGDNSPLHF. The DNA for the CDR3 is TGTGCCAGTGAAGACAGGGGTGACAATTCACCCCTCCACTTT.

The V call is TRBV11-2, the J call TRBJ1-1, with D unresolved. Between the trimmed V and J ends, which lost 5 bases and 4 bases, there was a span of 11 bases. CDR1 and CDR2 (germline): SGHAT, FQNNGV. The CDR3 spans 13 residues. The CDR3 nucleotides read TGTGCCAGCAGCCCCGGGTTCGGCACTGAAGCTTTCTTT. It translates to CASSPGFGTEAFF.

This chain links TRBV28 with TRBJ2-7; weak D call: TRBD1 (6 bases). The V end lost 4 bases, the J end lost 3 bases, and 10 bases lay between the germline ends. This CDR3 is built from 13 residues. Germline loops: CDR1 MDHEN, CDR2 SYDVKM. CDR3 region: CASSWGRGYEQYF. The CDR3 nucleotides read TGTGCCAGCAGTTGGGGCAGGGGCTACGAGCAGTACTTC.

On this clone itself: A junction boundary mismatches the germline segment, possibly from a read error. The gene calls are TRBV9 and TRBJ2-1; TRBD2 matches at 7 bases. CDR1 and CDR2 (germline): SGDLS, YYNGEE. CDR3 length equals 14 residues. CDR3 in amino acids: CASNVAGSYNEQFF. The CDR3 bases are TGTGCCAGCAACGTAGCGGGCTCCTACAATGAGCAGTTCTTC.

This chain uses TRBV5-1 with TRBJ1-2; a weak D match, TRBD1 (6 bases). The ends were cut back, 2 bases at V and 2 bases at J, with 13 bases in the middle. The CDR3 sequence is 15 residues long. CDR1 SGHRS and CDR2 YFSETQ come from the germline V gene. CDR3 in DNA: TGCGCCAGCAGCTTAGGACAGAGTGAGAACTATGGCTACACCTTC. This sequence encodes CASSLGQSENYGYTF. Full variable domain (missing parts from reference TRBV5-1 and TRBJ1-2): KAGVTQTPRYLIKTRGQQVTLSCSPISGHRSVSWYQQTPGQGLQFLFEYFSETQRNKGNFPGRFSGRQFSNSRSEMNVSTLELGDSALYLCASSLGQSENYGYTFGSGTRLTVV.

V and J are TRBV5-6 and TRBJ2-7, with 10 nucleotides matching TRBD1. V shed 4 bases and J 7 bases; nucleotides not matched to a gene: 11. This CDR3 contains 15 residues. The germline CDR1 and CDR2 sequences are SGHDT and YYEEEE. The CDR3 DNA sequence: TGTGCCAGCAGCGACGCCCGACAGGGGGCGATAGAGCAGTACTTC. Its protein is CASSDARQGAIEQYF.

The J gene is TRBJ2-1, the V gene TRBV6-1; 9 bases align to TRBD2. The CDR3 totals 14 residues. V lost 8 bases to trimming and J lost 11 bases; unmatched junction nucleotides: 13. Germline V gene data show CDR1 as MNHNS and CDR2 as SASEGT. The CDR3 spells CASLAGHERGKQFF. The CDR3 nucleotides are TGTGCCAGCCTAGCGGGACACGAAAGGGGGAAGCAGTTCTTC.

The chain is built from TRBV7-2 and TRBJ2-1; 7 nucleotides align to TRBD1. V lost 4 bases to trimming and J lost 4 bases; unmatched junction nucleotides: 7. CDR3 length equals 15 residues. Germline V CDR1 and CDR2: SGHTA, FQGNSA. CDR3 region: CASSSEGRGYNEQFF. DNA for the CDR3: TGTGCCAGCAGCTCAGAGGGCAGGGGGTACAATGAGCAGTTCTTC.

V gene TRBV18 combines with J gene TRBJ2-2; possibly TRBD2 for D (5 bases). The CDR3 extends over 16 amino acids. Germline V gives CDR1 KGHSH, CDR2 LQKENI. Trimming cost V 2 bases and J 2 bases, with 12 bases left between them. CDR3 sequence: CASSPWMAGNTGELFF. Written as DNA, the CDR3 is TGTGCCAGCTCACCATGGATGGCGGGTAACACCGGGGAGCTGTTTTTT.

The rearrangement links TRBV25-1 to TRBJ2-3, with a tentative D call TRBD1 (6 bases). The V end was cut by 6 bases, the J end by 6 bases, with 13 bases between. The germline V gene has CDR1 MGHDK and CDR2 SYGVNS. The CDR3 totals 13 residues. In DNA, the CDR3 is TGTGCCAGCAGGAAACCAGGGGAGGATACGCAGTATTTT. This gives the protein CASRKPGEDTQYF.

The chain uses TRBV19 and TRBJ1-5; D possibly corresponds to TRBD1 (5 bases). CDR3 size: 16 residues. The germline V gene has CDR1 LNHDA and CDR2 SQIVND (reference sequence). V lost 1 base, J lost 0 bases, and 10 bases lay in between. The CDR3 nucleotides read TGTGCCAGTAGTATAGGACAGATCTATAGCAATCAGCCCCAGCATTTT. Translation gives CASSIGQIYSNQPQHF. Full variable domain (remainder filled in from reference TRBV19 and TRBJ1-5): DGGITQSPKYLFRKEGQNVTLSCEQNLNHDAMYWYRQDPGQGLRLIYYSQIVNDFQKGDIAEGYSVSREKKESFPLTVTSAQKNPTAFYLCASSIGQIYSNQPQHFGDGTRLSIL.

This chain connects TRBV7-3 to TRBJ2-3; 7 nucleotides agree with TRBD2. The CDR3 consists of 16 residues. Unmatched junction bases numbered 6, after V lost 1 base and J lost 2 bases. In germline, CDR1 is SGHTA, CDR2 FQGTGA. The CDR3 region is CASSLRVGGDTDTQYF. The CDR3 nucleotides read TGTGCCAGCAGCTTAAGGGTGGGGGGGGACACAGATACGCAGTATTTT.

The CDR3: CASSLSPTVSGGYTF. In DNA, the CDR3 is TGTGCCAGCAGTTTATCGCCGACTGTTTCGGGTGGCTACACCTTC. The chain uses TRBV27 and TRBJ1-2; D is undetermined. This CDR3 spans 15 amino acids. Germline loops: CDR1 MNHEY, CDR2 SMNVEV (reference sequence). The germline V and J ends were trimmed by 0 bases and 7 bases, with 15 bases remaining between them.

In regard to this clone: Other DNA sequences in the sample encode the same CDR3. J is TRBJ2-7 and V is TRBV19; 7 bases are a match to TRBD1. The CDR3 covers 14 residues. Losses at the gene ends were 2 bases for V and 0 bases for J; bases not matched to a gene: 1. Germline V gives CDR1 LNHDA, CDR2 SQIVND (reference sequence). The chain's CDR3 is CASSIRDSSYEQYF. Here the CDR3 DNA reads TGTGCCAGTAGTATACGGGACAGCTCCTACGAGCAGTACTTC.

V gene TRBV28 combines with J gene TRBJ2-2; D is perhaps TRBD1 (5 bases). CDR3 length: 17 residues. Trimming took off 6 bases at V and 0 bases at J, with 17 bases between the two ends. Looked up from germline, CDR1 is MDHEN and CDR2 is SYDVKM. CDR3 nucleotide sequence: TGTGCCAGCAGCTCGCCTAGGGGCGCTACGAACACCGGGGAGCTGTTTTTT. Its translation is CASSSPRGATNTGELFF.

The J gene is TRBJ2-3, the V gene TRBV5-6, with TRBD2 matching 7 bases. The CDR3 contains 17 residues. Trimming took 2 bases from V and 3 from J; bases not matched to a gene: 12. Germline CDR1 and CDR2: SGHDT and YYEEEE. The DNA of the CDR3 is TGTGCCAGCAGCTTTTTGGCCAAAGCGGGGAGAACAGATACGCAGTATTTT. Translating it yields CASSFLAKAGRTDTQYF.

V gene TRBV7-2 combines with J gene TRBJ2-2; no clear D. Trimming removed 5 bases at V and 1 base at J, with 8 bases between. CDR1 and CDR2 (germline): SGHTA, FQGNSA. CDR3 length: 14 residues. CDR3 coding DNA: TGTGCCAGCAGCCCGACGGGGAACACCGGGGAGCTGTTTTTT. This translates into CASSPTGNTGELFF.

The rearrangement links TRBV10-1 to TRBJ2-2; the D gene is possibly TRBD2 (5 bases). Trimming removed 6 bases from V and 4 bases from J, with 9 bases in between. CDR3 length: 13 amino acids. The germline CDR1 and CDR2 sequences are WNHNN and SYGVQD (reference sequence). CDR3 nucleotide sequence: TGCGCCAGCAGCCTAGGGAGCACCGGGGAGCTGTTTTTT. It yields the protein CASSLGSTGELFF.

In this sample, this clone turned up once. The chain links TRBV5-4 to TRBJ2-1, with D perhaps matching TRBD1 (6 bases). Trimming stripped 4 bases from V and 9 bases from J, with 20 bases between. Looked up from germline, CDR1 is SGHNT and CDR2 is YYREEE (reference sequence). CDR3 length: 15 residues. CDR3 sequence: CASSQPRDTTSEQFF. The CDR3 bases are TGTGCCAGCAGCCAACCCCGGGACACTACAAGTGAGCAGTTCTTC.

The chain uses TRBV5-6 and TRBJ1-2; maybe TRBD1 (5 bases). This CDR3 region has 15 residues. Between the trimmed V and J ends, which lost 3 bases and 7 bases, there was a span of 19 bases. Germline V gene data show CDR1 as SGHDT and CDR2 as YYEEEE. The CDR3 sequence: CASSWEGDRFGGYTF. CDR3 coding DNA: TGTGCCAGCAGCTGGGAGGGAGACAGATTCGGTGGCTACACCTTC.

The V gene is TRBV5-5, the J gene TRBJ2-7, with D possibly matching TRBD2 (5 bases). The CDR3 loop spans 13 amino acids. The germline V gene encodes CDR1 SGHKS and CDR2 YYEKEE (reference sequence). The V gene lost 4 bases and the J gene lost 3 bases, with 11 bases spanning the gap. This CDR3 is CASSGAGVYEQYF. CDR3 bases: TGTGCCAGCAGCGGAGCCGGGGTCTACGAGCAGTACTTC.

V gene TRBV5-4 combines with J gene TRBJ2-1; TRBD2 matches 10 bases. The trim removed 0 bases at V and 7 bases at J, leaving 7 bases unmatched. Germline V gives CDR1 SGHNT, CDR2 YYREEE (reference sequence). The CDR3 is 16 residues long. CDR3 sequence: CASSLVASGGRNEQFF. The CDR3 bases are TGTGCCAGCAGCTTGGTGGCTAGCGGGGGCCGAAATGAGCAGTTCTTC.

The rearrangement links TRBV5-4 to TRBJ2-1; 12 bases align to TRBD2. Trimming at V came to 4 bases and at J to 10 bases, leaving 9 bases not matched to a gene. Germline V gene data show CDR1 as SGHNT and CDR2 as YYREEE (reference sequence). The CDR3 totals 15 residues. The CDR3 loop is CASSIGSSGGGEQFF. CDR3 sequence (DNA): TGTGCCAGCAGCATTGGGTCTAGCGGGGGGGGAGAGCAGTTCTTC.

This rearrangement joins TRBV5-1 to TRBJ1-2; no definite D call. V was trimmed by 3 bases and J by 4 bases, leaving 10 bases between them. Per germline, CDR1 SGHRS and CDR2 YFSETQ. The CDR3 contains 13 residues. As DNA, the CDR3 is TGCGCCAGCAGCTCGGGAGTTCCCTATGGCTACACCTTC. Its protein product is CASSSGVPYGYTF.

This chain joins TRBV25-1 and TRBJ2-7; 12 positions match TRBD1. CDR1 and CDR2 from the germline V gene are MGHDK and SYGVNS. The V gene end was trimmed by 4 bases and the J gene end by 6 bases; junction bases not matched to a gene: 1. The CDR3 contains 13 residues. CDR3 region: CASSVGQGAEQYF. The CDR3 DNA follows: TGTGCCAGCAGTGTGGGACAGGGGGCCGAGCAGTACTTC.

The gene calls are TRBV19 and TRBJ2-7, with 10 nucleotides matching TRBD1. V lost 5 bases and J lost 2; bases outside the gene matches: 6. CDR3 length: 15 residues. Germline V CDR1 and CDR2: LNHDA, SQIVND (reference sequence). CDR3 in DNA: TGTGCCAGTAGTGTAAGGGGACAGGGGCCCTACGAGCAGTACTTC. Residues: CASSVRGQGPYEQYF.